This TCR beta chain appears in the sequencing data of a study of identical twins. The study, taken as a whole, reports: The authors drew conclusions from cross-sectional statistical analysis rather than following the same donors. Out-of-frame beta chain sequences displayed weaker excess sharing between twins.

For this clonotype: Its target is unknown.

The CDR3 has 15 amino acids. Deletions cut 8 bases from V and 6 bases from J, with 19 bases between. Germline V CDR1 and CDR2: MNHNS, SASEGT. A template switching step contributed a universal primer site, while unique molecular identifiers were present in the cDNA. A single record per CDR3 protein comes from TCRdb applying MiXCR to the 5' RACE reads. The sample records 220,000 or so distinct CDR3 sequences, roughly 7% being singletons. The sample also formed part of further work on yellow fever vaccine responses in identical twins.

This TCR was sampled from a woman younger than 30 in good health. Input material: memory (CD45RO+) T cells sorted from blood. V and J are TRBV6-1 and TRBJ2-2; D gene uncertain. CDR3 in amino acids: CASGPLGDLPGELFF. The CDR3 DNA follows: TGTGCCAGCGGTCCTCTTGGGGATTTACCCGGGGAGCTGTTTTTT.